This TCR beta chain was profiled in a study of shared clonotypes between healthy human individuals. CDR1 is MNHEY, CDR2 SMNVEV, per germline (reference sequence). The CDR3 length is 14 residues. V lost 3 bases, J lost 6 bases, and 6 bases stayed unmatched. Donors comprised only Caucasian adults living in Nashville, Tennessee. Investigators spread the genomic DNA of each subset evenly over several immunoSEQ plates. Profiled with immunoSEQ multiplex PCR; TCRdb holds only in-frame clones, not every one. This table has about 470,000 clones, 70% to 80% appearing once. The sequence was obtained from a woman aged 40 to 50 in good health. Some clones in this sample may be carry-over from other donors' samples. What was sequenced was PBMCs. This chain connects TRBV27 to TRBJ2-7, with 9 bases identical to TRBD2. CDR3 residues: CASSFSGLASEQYF. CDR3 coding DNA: TGTGCCAGCAGTTTTTCGGGACTAGCTAGCGAGCAGTACTTC.